Each of the 24 T cell receptor beta chains below was sequenced from the same sample in a study of cytomegalovirus exposure and HLA in healthy donors. Amplification used 60 Vbeta primers and 13 Jbeta primers. The repertoire was sequenced with immunoSEQ multiplex PCR; TCRdb's copy has only in-frame clones and lacks some. Of 77,000 or so clones listed, around 83% are singletons. Sequencing was performed on PBMCs. The receptors were gathered from a man in his 70s in good health and CMV-seropositive.

This rearrangement joins TRBV4-3 to TRBJ2-3; 11 positions agree with TRBD1. The V segment lost 4 bases and the J segment 4 bases; nucleotides outside the gene matches: 13. The germline CDR1 and CDR2 sequences are LGHNA and YSLEER. The CDR3 runs to 18 residues. CDR3 nucleotide sequence: TGCGCCAGCAGCCGCGGGGGGATTGGGACAGGGGGTTCAGATACGCAGTATTTT. This gives the protein CASSRGGIGTGGSDTQYF.

This clone is a singleton in its sample. This sequence joins TRBV18 and TRBJ2-7; D gene ambiguous. Germline CDR1 is KGHSH and CDR2 is LQKENI. Between the trimmed V and J ends, which lost 2 bases and 7 bases, there was a span of 9 bases. This CDR3 region has 12 residues. CDR3 sequence reads: CASSPVPAEQYF. Written as DNA, the CDR3 is TGTGCCAGCTCACCAGTCCCAGCGGAGCAGTACTTC.

The chain links TRBV7-2 to TRBJ2-1; 8 positions agree with TRBD2. There are 13 residues in the CDR3. Germline values: CDR1 SGHTA, CDR2 FQGNSA. V was clipped by 5 bases and J by 6 bases; unmatched bases: 3. CDR3: CASSTGTSNEQFF. CDR3 coding DNA: TGTGCCAGCAGCACCGGGACTAGCAATGAGCAGTTCTTC.

This clone was seen once. The chain employs TRBV12-5 and TRBJ2-1; 11 nucleotides agree with TRBD2. With 6 bases clipped from V and 3 bases from J, the junction kept 1 base outside the gene matches. CDR1 LGHNT and CDR2 FRNRAP come from the germline V gene. The CDR3 consists of 14 residues. The CDR3 DNA reads TGTGCTAGTGGAACTAGCGGGAGCTACAATGAGCAGTTCTTC. This sequence encodes CASGTSGSYNEQFF.

This clone was found a few times. This chain links TRBV5-5 with TRBJ1-2, with 8 bases lining up with TRBD1. V gave up 0 bases and J gave up 3 bases; unmatched junction bases: 1. Germline V lookup: CDR1 SGHKS, CDR2 YYEKEE (reference sequence). This CDR3 spans 14 amino acids. This CDR3 reads CASSLAGGDYGYTF. CDR3 sequence (DNA): TGTGCCAGCAGCTTGGCAGGGGGCGACTATGGCTACACCTTC.

V gene TRBV18 combines with J gene TRBJ2-7; D is possibly TRBD2 (5 bases). Trimming left V 2 bases short and J 1 base short, with 12 bases between. This CDR3 has 15 amino acids. Germline CDR1 KGHSH, CDR2 LQKENI. The CDR3 bases are TGTGCCAGCTCACCAAGAGGGTTAGGATCCTACGAGCAGTACTTC. Translation: CASSPRGLGSYEQYF.

This chain uses TRBV4-2 with TRBJ2-7, with 7 bases matching TRBD2. This CDR3 has 18 amino acids. Per the germline V gene, CDR1 is LGHNA and CDR2 is YNFKEQ. V gave up 0 bases and J gave up 3 bases; unmatched junction bases: 14. The DNA for the CDR3 is TGTGCCAGCAGCCAAGATCTTCGGGTGTGGGACTATAACTACGAGCAGTACTTC. It specifies CASSQDLRVWDYNYEQYF.

The rearrangement links TRBV7-6 to TRBJ2-7; TRBD2 aligns across 10 bases. The CDR3 loop spans 15 amino acids. V was clipped by 5 bases and J by 2 bases; unmatched bases: 6. Germline-derived CDR1 and CDR2 are SGHVS and FNYEAQ. The CDR3 loop reads CASSTASGGAYEQYF. Written as DNA, the CDR3 is TGTGCCAGCAGCACGGCTAGCGGGGGAGCCTACGAGCAGTACTTC.

The chain uses TRBV30 and TRBJ2-1; TRBD1 matches at 7 bases. Trimming removed 0 bases from V and 7 bases from J; junction bases left unmatched: 6. Germline assignment: CDR1 GTSNPN and CDR2 SVGIG (reference sequence). The CDR3 contains 14 residues. CDR3 DNA sequence: TGTGCCTGGAGTGTACGACAGGGAAGGAATGAGCAGTTCTTC. Its translation: CAWSVRQGRNEQFF. The full variable domain, its missing parts supplied by reference TRBV30 and TRBJ2-1, is SQTIHQWPATLVQPVGSPLSLECTVEGTSNPNLYWYRQAAGRGLQLLFYSVGIGQISSEVPQNLSASRPQDRQFILSSKKLLLSDSGFYLCAWSVRQGRNEQFFGPGTRLTVL.

This clone was detected once. The CDR3: CASSLQGAMYEQYF. Here the CDR3 DNA reads TGTGCCAGCAGCTTGCAGGGGGCGATGTACGAGCAGTACTTC. This rearrangement joins TRBV5-6 to TRBJ2-5; TRBD1 aligns across 8 bases. The better agreement between TRBJ2-7 and the DNA end casts doubt on the J call. Germline CDR1 is SGHDT and CDR2 is YYEEEE. The CDR3 runs 14 residues.

The chain is built from TRBV19 and TRBJ1-2; 8 bases fit TRBD1. The trim removed 4 bases at V and 8 bases at J, leaving 12 bases unmatched. The CDR3 sequence is 15 residues long. Germline CDR1 reads LNHDA; CDR2 reads SQIVND (reference sequence). CDR3 DNA: TGTGCCAGTAGTACTCCTATTGGGACAGGCGGCGGCTACACCTTC. As protein: CASSTPIGTGGGYTF.

The V call is TRBV7-2, the J call TRBJ2-7; TRBD1 might be the D (6 bases). The ends were cut back, 5 bases at V and 0 bases at J, with 14 bases in the middle. CDR1 and CDR2 (germline): SGHTA, FQGNSA. The CDR3 length is 15 residues. DNA of the CDR3: TGTGCCAGCAGCCAGGACAGCGCCTACTCCTACGAGCAGTACTTC. It yields the protein CASSQDSAYSYEQYF.

V is TRBV14 and J is TRBJ2-1; 12 bases agree with TRBD2. The CDR3 consists of 17 residues. Germline CDR1 is SGHDN and CDR2 is FVKESK. The J segment lost 3 bases and the V segment lost 3 bases, leaving 6 bases of the junction unmatched. The CDR3 spells CASSHPTSGSFYNEQFF. The DNA for the CDR3 is TGTGCCAGCAGCCACCCGACTAGCGGGAGTTTCTACAATGAGCAGTTCTTC. Drawing the rest from reference TRBV14 and TRBJ2-1, the complete variable domain is EAGVTQFPSHSVIEKGQTVTLRCDPISGHDNLYWYRRVMGKEIKFLLHFVKESKQDESGMPNNRFLAERTGGTYSTLKVQPAELEDSGVYFCASSHPTSGSFYNEQFFGPGTRLTVL.

The gene calls are TRBV10-1 and TRBJ2-1, with a tentative D call TRBD2 (6 bases). This CDR3 has 15 residues. From germline, CDR1 is WNHNN and CDR2 SYGVQD (reference sequence). Deletions cut 6 bases from V and 8 bases from J, with 20 bases between. For the CDR3, the DNA is TGCGCCAGCAGCGCTTCCGGGGGAGCTAGGGATGAGCAGTTCTTC. This encodes CASSASGGARDEQFF.

This chain uses TRBV7-8 with TRBJ1-1, with 8 positions matching TRBD1. CDR1 is SGHVS, CDR2 FQNEAQ, per germline. With V trimmed by 5 bases and J by 0 bases, 5 bases remained unmatched. The CDR3 has 15 amino acids. The CDR3 nucleotides are TGTGCCAGCAGCGCCGGACAGGGTTTGAACACTGAAGCTTTCTTT. This encodes CASSAGQGLNTEAFF.

This clone was picked up a small number of times. The genes are TRBV10-3 and TRBJ1-4; TRBD1 might be the D (6 bases). The germline V and J ends were trimmed by 2 bases and 8 bases, with 12 bases remaining between them. Germline-derived CDR1 and CDR2 are ENHRY and SYGVKD. The CDR3 spans 14 residues. CDR3: CAISEGQGNEKLFF. In nucleotides, the CDR3 is TGTGCCATCAGTGAGGGGCAGGGGAACGAAAAACTGTTTTTT.

The chain is built from TRBV5-4 and TRBJ1-1; 9 bases are a match to TRBD1. Trimming removed 3 bases from V and 5 bases from J; junction bases left unmatched: 5. Germline CDR1 and CDR2: SGHNT and YYREEE (reference sequence). The CDR3 spans 14 residues. DNA of the CDR3: TGTGCCAGCAGCTCTACCGGGACAGGGACTGAAGCTTTCTTT. Translation: CASSSTGTGTEAFF.

This clone was counted only a few times. The CDR3 protein is CASSPQYEQYF. CDR3 DNA: TGTGCCAGCAGTCCTCAGTACGAGCAGTACTTC. This rearrangement joins TRBV2 to TRBJ2-7; D remains unclear. From germline, CDR1 is SNHLY and CDR2 FYNNEI. Trimming shortened V by 5 bases and J by 4 bases, and 6 bases separated the two germline ends. This CDR3 contains 11 residues.

The V call is TRBV6-5, the J call TRBJ1-6, with TRBD1 identical over 7 bases. The CDR3 is made up of 14 amino acids. The germline V gene encodes CDR1 MNHEY and CDR2 SVGAGI. J was trimmed by 9 bases and V by 6 bases; bases with no gene match: 8. CDR3 sequence (DNA): TGTGCCAGCAGGCTAGGGGGCGCTGGTTCACCCCTCCACTTT. Protein sequence: CASRLGGAGSPLHF.

The rearrangement links TRBV9 to TRBJ1-1; 7 bases fit TRBD1. V shed 0 bases, J shed 5 bases, and the junction held 1 base outside the gene matches. CDR1 is SGDLS, CDR2 YYNGEE, per germline. The CDR3 has 13 residues. The chain's CDR3 is CASSVGQGTEAFF. CDR3 nucleotide sequence: TGTGCCAGCAGCGTAGGACAGGGAACTGAAGCTTTCTTT. The variable domain in full, with the rest retrieved from reference TRBV9 and TRBJ1-1, is DSGVTQTPKHLITATGQRVTLRCSPRSGDLSVYWYQQSLDQGLQFLIQYYNGEERAKGNILERFSAQQFPDLHSELNLSSLELGDSALYFCASSVGQGTEAFFGQGTRLTVV.

The chain employs TRBV4-1 and TRBJ2-7; 10 bases align to TRBD2. The CDR3 sequence is 15 residues long. The V gene end was trimmed by 4 bases and the J gene end by 1 base; junction bases not matched to a gene: 4. Germline V gives CDR1 MGHRA, CDR2 YSYEKL. CDR3 amino acids: CASSLDSGGSYEQYF. CDR3 bases: TGCGCCAGCAGCCTAGATAGCGGGGGGTCCTACGAGCAGTACTTC.

This rearrangement joins TRBV7-3 to TRBJ2-1; TRBD2 aligns across 7 bases. Germline V CDR1 and CDR2: SGHTA, FQGTGA. This CDR3 has 16 residues. With 4 bases clipped from V and 5 bases from J, the junction kept 11 bases outside the gene matches. In DNA, the CDR3 is TGTGCCAGCAGCTCAGGAAGGTTCAGCGGGGACAATGAGCAGTTCTTC. Amino acid sequence: CASSSGRFSGDNEQFF.

The chain joins TRBV6-5 to TRBJ2-7; possibly TRBD1 for D (6 bases). The CDR3 spans 16 residues. Trimming removed 4 bases from V and 2 bases from J, with 18 bases in between. CDR1 MNHEY and CDR2 SVGAGI come from the germline V gene. CDR3 amino acids: CASSLGSGTITYEQYF. The DNA for the CDR3 is TGTGCCAGCAGTTTGGGGTCCGGGACAATTACCTACGAGCAGTACTTC.

DNA for the CDR3: TGTGCCAGCAGTTCCTACCCGGGACAGGGTGGGGAGCAGTACTTC. Amino acid sequence: CASSSYPGQGGEQYF. The chain employs TRBV6-6 and TRBJ2-7; 9 nucleotides match TRBD1. The CDR3 totals 15 residues. Germline-derived CDR1 and CDR2 are MNHNY and SVGAGI (reference sequence). The V and J ends lost 4 bases and 7 bases, in that order; junction bases with no gene match: 11.